These 24 T cell receptor beta chains originate from one sample sequenced in a study of T cell repertoires in cytomegalovirus infection. No antigen has been identified for these receptors. TCRdb used MiXCR to reprocess the reads, holding one entry per CDR3 protein. The table includes roughly 120,000 distinct CDR3 sequences, under 35% detected once. Sequenced material: CD8+ T cells from cultured PBMCs, taken from culture after CMV antigen stimulation. Every receptor here comes from a human donor in good health (CMV status not recorded). Some clones in this sample may be carry-over from other donors' samples.

This clonotype showed up many times. This chain links TRBV4-1 with TRBJ1-1; D ambiguous. The length of the CDR3 is 16 residues. Germline loops: CDR1 MGHRA, CDR2 YSYEKL. V lost 2 bases to trimming and J lost 4 bases, with 17 bases between them. This CDR3 is CASSQQLRRAATEAFF. The CDR3 DNA reads TGCGCCAGCAGCCAACAGTTGCGGCGGGCGGCCACTGAAGCTTTCTTT.

The chain has TRBV4-1 and TRBJ2-2; no reliable D call. V lost 1 base, J lost 8 bases, and 5 bases lay in between. The CDR3 covers 12 residues. Per the germline V gene, CDR1 is MGHRA and CDR2 is YSYEKL. This CDR3 reads CASSQVWGELFF. The DNA of the CDR3 is TGCGCCAGCAGCCAAGTATGGGGGGAGCTGTTTTTT.

This clonotype showed up just a few times. V gene TRBV7-6 combines with J gene TRBJ2-3; 9 nucleotides agree with TRBD2. The germline V gene has CDR1 SGHVS and CDR2 FNYEAQ. V lost 6 bases and J lost 5; bases outside the gene matches: 12. The CDR3 is made up of 16 amino acids. The CDR3 DNA follows: TGTGCCAGCAGAAAGACCGCGGGGGGGGTCGGAGATACGCAGTATTTT. This gives the protein CASRKTAGGVGDTQYF. The full variable domain, its missing parts supplied by reference TRBV7-6 and TRBJ2-3, is GAGVSQSPRYKVTKRGQDVALRCDPISGHVSLYWYRQALGQGPEFLTYFNYEAQQDKSGLPNDRFSAERPEGSISTLTIQRTEQRDSAMYRCASRKTAGGVGDTQYFGPGTRLTVL.

This clonotype has just a few counts. The rearrangement links TRBV4-1 to TRBJ2-2; possibly TRBD1 or TRBD2 for D (5 bases each). V lost 3 bases and J 10 bases, leaving 15 bases between the germline ends. CDR1 is MGHRA and CDR2 is YSYEKL in the germline V gene. This CDR3 is built from 14 residues. The CDR3 protein is CASSHLAGGAELFF. CDR3 sequence (DNA): TGCGCCAGCAGCCACCTGGCGGGTGGGGCGGAGCTGTTTTTT.

This clonotype was counted a few times. The chain joins TRBV5-4 to TRBJ2-5, with a weak D call TRBD2 (5 bases). The V end was cut by 3 bases, the J end by 0 bases, with 15 bases between. The length of the CDR3 is 16 residues. CDR1 is SGHNT, CDR2 YYREEE, per germline (reference sequence). The DNA of the CDR3 is TGTGCCAGCAGCTCTGTCGGGGTGGAGTACCAAGAGACCCAGTACTTC. Amino acid sequence: CASSSVGVEYQETQYF.

This clonotype showed up just a few times. This chain joins TRBV19 and TRBJ1-2, with unresolved D. Germline-derived CDR1 and CDR2 are LNHDA and SQIVND (reference sequence). V lost 5 bases and J 7 bases, leaving 8 bases between the germline ends. CDR3 length equals 11 residues. As DNA, the CDR3 is TGTGCCAGTAGTTATTATGGTGGCTACACCTTC. Translated, it gives CASSYYGGYTF.

This clonotype was detected many times. The gene calls are TRBV29-1 and TRBJ1-1; the D gene is possibly TRBD1 (5 bases). The germline V and J ends were trimmed by 6 bases and 4 bases, with 9 bases remaining between them. The V gene's germline CDR1 is SQVTM and CDR2 ANQGSEA. CDR3 size: 11 residues. CDR3 nucleotide sequence: TGCAGCGTGGGACGGTCCACTGAAGCTTTCTTT. Translating it yields CSVGRSTEAFF.

CDR3 sequence: CATSTGMGNQPQHF. The CDR3 DNA is TGTGCCACCTCGACTGGGATGGGCAATCAGCCCCAGCATTTT. The V and J genes are TRBV12-3 or TRBV12-4 and TRBJ1-5; D call uncertain. Trimming left V 10 bases short and J 2 bases short, with 15 bases between. This CDR3 is built from 14 residues.

The chain carries TRBV5-5 and TRBJ1-2; no clear D gene. The CDR3 totals 14 residues. The V and J ends lost 0 bases and 0 bases respectively, with 6 bases between them. CDR1 is SGHKS, CDR2 YYEKEE, per germline (reference sequence). CDR3 region: CASSLDFTNYGYTF. DNA of the CDR3: TGTGCCAGCAGCTTGGACTTCACTAACTATGGCTACACCTTC.

The V gene is TRBV12-3 or TRBV12-4, the J gene TRBJ2-3; 8 bases match TRBD2. The length of the CDR3 is 15 residues. V shed 5 bases, J shed 4 bases, and the junction held 8 bases outside the gene matches. The CDR3, as DNA: TGTGCCAGCAGTCGCGCGGGGGGCCCCGCAGATACGCAGTATTTT. Encoded protein: CASSRAGGPADTQYF.

This CDR3 reads CSARDIVRDAGELFF. The CDR3 DNA is TGCAGTGCTAGAGATATTGTCAGGGACGCCGGGGAGCTGTTTTTT. The chain combines TRBV20-1 with TRBJ2-2; D is perhaps TRBD1 or TRBD2 (5 bases each). This CDR3 is 15 amino acids long. The V gene's germline CDR1 is DFQATT and CDR2 SNEGSKA (reference sequence). V lost 0 bases to trimming and J lost 6 bases, with 14 bases between them.

V is TRBV2 and J is TRBJ1-4, with a possible D match to TRBD1 (6 bases). V lost 7 bases to trimming and J lost 7 bases, with 19 bases between them. From germline, CDR1 is SNHLY and CDR2 FYNNEI. The CDR3 is 15 amino acids. Here the CDR3 reads CASTSVGGDGEKLFF. DNA of the CDR3: TGTGCCAGCACCTCGGTCGGGGGCGATGGTGAAAAACTGTTTTTT.

This clonotype was counted many times. The genes are TRBV7-6 and TRBJ2-7, with D possibly being TRBD1 (6 bases). The CDR3 spans 14 residues. The V and J ends lost 4 bases and 5 bases respectively, with 15 bases between them. Germline CDR1 is SGHVS and CDR2 is FNYEAQ. The CDR3 sequence is CASSSQGYQDEQYF. CDR3 DNA sequence: TGTGCCAGCAGCTCACAGGGCTACCAGGACGAGCAGTACTTC.

This clonotype was counted only a few times. The chain links TRBV5-4 to TRBJ2-3, with TRBD2 matching 8 bases. Looked up from germline, CDR1 is SGHNT and CDR2 is YYREEE (reference sequence). Germline trimming cut 7 bases from V and 1 base from J; bases unmatched to any gene: 11. The CDR3 contains 16 residues. The chain's CDR3 is CASQFDGGAGTDTQYF. CDR3 sequence (DNA): TGTGCCAGCCAGTTTGACGGGGGGGCTGGCACAGATACGCAGTATTTT.

The chain couples TRBV7-9 to TRBJ1-2; tentative D call: TRBD1 (6 bases). V was pared by 4 bases and J by 1 base, with 25 bases between. The length of the CDR3 is 19 residues. Germline V gives CDR1 SEHNR, CDR2 FQNEAQ (reference sequence). The CDR3 is CASSSQPPPTGNHNYGYTF. The CDR3 DNA follows: TGTGCCAGCAGCTCCCAACCACCCCCAACAGGGAACCATAACTATGGCTACACCTTC.

This clonotype has a count of ten or more. V is TRBV7-6 and J is TRBJ1-1; the D is unclear. V lost 3 bases to trimming and J lost 1 base, with 9 bases between them. Germline CDR1 and CDR2: SGHVS and FNYEAQ. The CDR3 loop spans 14 amino acids. The DNA for the CDR3 is TGTGCCAGCAGCTTCAACAGAAAGAACACTGAAGCTTTCTTT. Translating it yields CASSFNRKNTEAFF. The full variable domain, its missing parts supplied by reference TRBV7-6 and TRBJ1-1, is GAGVSQSPRYKVTKRGQDVALRCDPISGHVSLYWYRQALGQGPEFLTYFNYEAQQDKSGLPNDRFSAERPEGSISTLTIQRTEQRDSAMYRCASSFNRKNTEAFFGQGTRLTVV.

This clonotype has just a few counts. The gene calls are TRBV4-1 and TRBJ2-7; 8 bases match TRBD1. The V segment lost 1 base and the J segment 2 bases; nucleotides outside the gene matches: 4. Germline V gene lookup returns CDR1 MGHRA and CDR2 YSYEKL. This CDR3 region has 15 residues. The CDR3 bases are TGCGCCAGCAGCCAAGTGGGACAGGCAACCTACGAGCAGTACTTC. It is translated as CASSQVGQATYEQYF.

The rearrangement links TRBV12-3 or TRBV12-4 to TRBJ2-2; 8 bases line up with TRBD2. The V and J ends lost 3 bases and 1 base, in that order; junction bases with no gene match: 4. The CDR3 runs 16 residues. CDR3 nucleotides: TGTGCCAGCAGTTTCCGGGCGGGGGGGAACACCGGGGAGCTGTTTTTT. It codes for CASSFRAGGNTGELFF.

This chain joins TRBV28 and TRBJ1-2; D gene unclear. The germline CDR1 and CDR2 sequences are MDHEN and SYDVKM. The V end lost 6 bases, the J end lost 0 bases, and 23 bases lay between the germline ends. The CDR3 is 18 residues long. CDR3 amino acids: CASSLDTFSGGTNYGYTF. In DNA, the CDR3 is TGTGCCAGCAGCCTTGATACTTTCTCAGGCGGAACTAACTATGGCTACACCTTC.

The V gene is TRBV20-1, the J gene TRBJ2-7; TRBD1 aligns across 7 bases. V shed 4 bases, J shed 7 bases, and the junction held 22 bases outside the gene matches. Per germline, CDR1 DFQATT and CDR2 SNEGSKA (reference sequence). The CDR3 consists of 17 residues. The CDR3: CSATTTGTAFPTGEQYF. The CDR3 bases are TGCAGTGCTACCACCACCGGGACAGCGTTTCCTACTGGGGAGCAGTACTTC.

The genes are TRBV7-2 and TRBJ2-1; 7 bases are shared with TRBD2. Germline loops: CDR1 SGHTA, CDR2 FQGNSA. The CDR3 consists of 17 residues. V gave up 3 bases and J gave up 4 bases; unmatched junction bases: 12. This chain's CDR3 is CASSFGSWRGSYNEQFF. CDR3 bases: TGTGCCAGCAGCTTTGGTTCTTGGCGGGGGAGTTACAATGAGCAGTTCTTC.

The sample holds a few counts of this clonotype. The CDR3 DNA follows: TGTGCCATCAGTGAGTCTACTCCGGGACTGAGAACTAACTATGGCTACACCTTC. It is translated as CAISESTPGLRTNYGYTF. This chain connects TRBV10-3 to TRBJ1-2, with a tentative D call TRBD1 (5 bases). Trimming shortened V by 0 bases and J by 0 bases, and 17 bases separated the two germline ends. The CDR3 sequence is 18 residues long. Germline V lookup: CDR1 ENHRY, CDR2 SYGVKD.

This clonotype was seen at least ten times. This chain's CDR3 is CASSLRGALSYNEQFF. CDR3 nucleotide sequence: TGTGCCAGCAGCTTACGGGGGGCCCTCTCCTACAATGAGCAGTTCTTC. The chain uses TRBV7-2 and TRBJ2-1, with D possibly being TRBD2 (7 bases). V was pared by 2 bases and J by 0 bases, with 11 bases between. Germline V gene lookup returns CDR1 SGHTA and CDR2 FQGNSA. The CDR3 extends over 16 amino acids.

This clonotype was seen more than once but under ten times. The rearrangement joins TRBV29-1 to TRBJ2-7; 7 nucleotides line up with TRBD1. The CDR3 consists of 15 residues. V trimming: 4 bases; J trimming: 2 bases; junction bases outside the gene matches: 11. Per germline, CDR1 SQVTM and CDR2 ANQGSEA. The CDR3: CSVVIIDRVPYEQYF. The CDR3 DNA sequence: TGCAGCGTTGTAATCATAGACAGGGTCCCCTACGAGCAGTACTTC.